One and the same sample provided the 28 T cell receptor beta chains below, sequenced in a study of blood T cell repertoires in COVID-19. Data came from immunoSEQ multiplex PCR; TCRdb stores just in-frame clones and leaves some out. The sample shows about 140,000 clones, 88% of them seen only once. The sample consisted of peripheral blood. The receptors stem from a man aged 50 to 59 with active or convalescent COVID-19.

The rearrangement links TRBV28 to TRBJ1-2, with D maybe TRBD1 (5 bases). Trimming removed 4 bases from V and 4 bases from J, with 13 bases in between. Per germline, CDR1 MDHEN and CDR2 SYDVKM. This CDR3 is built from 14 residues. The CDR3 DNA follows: TGTGCCAGCAGTTCGACAGTGGATTCCTATGGCTACACCTTC. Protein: CASSSTVDSYGYTF.

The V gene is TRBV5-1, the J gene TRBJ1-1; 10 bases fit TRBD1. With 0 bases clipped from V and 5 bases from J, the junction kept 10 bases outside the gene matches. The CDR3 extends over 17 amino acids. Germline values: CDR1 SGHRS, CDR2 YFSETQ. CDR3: CASSLVKTGGERTEAFF. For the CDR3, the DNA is TGCGCCAGCAGCTTGGTTAAGACAGGGGGCGAGAGGACTGAAGCTTTCTTT.

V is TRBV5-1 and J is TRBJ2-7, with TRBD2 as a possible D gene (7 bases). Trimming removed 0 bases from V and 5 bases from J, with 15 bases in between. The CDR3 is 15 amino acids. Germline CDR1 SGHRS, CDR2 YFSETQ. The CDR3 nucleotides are TGCGCCAGCAGCTTGGTCGGGGGGCGCATGAACGAGCAGTACTTC. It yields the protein CASSLVGGRMNEQYF. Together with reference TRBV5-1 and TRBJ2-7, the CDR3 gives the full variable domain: KAGVTQTPRYLIKTRGQQVTLSCSPISGHRSVSWYQQTPGQGLQFLFEYFSETQRNKGNFPGRFSGRQFSNSRSEMNVSTLELGDSALYLCASSLVGGRMNEQYFGPGTRLTVT.

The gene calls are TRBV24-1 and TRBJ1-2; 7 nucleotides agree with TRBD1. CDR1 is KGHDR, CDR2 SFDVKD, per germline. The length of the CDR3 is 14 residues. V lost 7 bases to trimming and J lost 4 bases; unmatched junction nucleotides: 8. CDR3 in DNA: TGTGCCACCAGAAGCACAGGGGCGGCCTATGGCTACACCTTC. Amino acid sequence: CATRSTGAAYGYTF.

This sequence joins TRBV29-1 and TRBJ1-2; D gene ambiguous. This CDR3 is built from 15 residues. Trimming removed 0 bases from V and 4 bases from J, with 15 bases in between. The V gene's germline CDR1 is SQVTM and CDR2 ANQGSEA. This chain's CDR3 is CSVEDDQQARYGYTF. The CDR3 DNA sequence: TGCAGCGTTGAAGATGATCAGCAGGCGCGCTATGGCTACACCTTC.

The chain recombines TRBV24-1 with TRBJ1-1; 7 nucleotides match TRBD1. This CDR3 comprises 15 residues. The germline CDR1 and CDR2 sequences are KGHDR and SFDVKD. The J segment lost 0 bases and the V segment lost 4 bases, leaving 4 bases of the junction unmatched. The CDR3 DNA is TGTGCCACCAGTGACGGCGGGACAGTGAACACTGAAGCTTTCTTT. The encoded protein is CATSDGGTVNTEAFF.

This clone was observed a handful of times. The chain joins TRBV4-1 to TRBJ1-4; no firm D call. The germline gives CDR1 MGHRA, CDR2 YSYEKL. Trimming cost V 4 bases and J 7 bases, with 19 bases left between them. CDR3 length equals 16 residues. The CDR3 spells CASSRFRSEGSEKLFF. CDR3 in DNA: TGCGCCAGCAGCCGCTTCCGGTCGGAGGGTAGTGAAAAACTGTTTTTT.

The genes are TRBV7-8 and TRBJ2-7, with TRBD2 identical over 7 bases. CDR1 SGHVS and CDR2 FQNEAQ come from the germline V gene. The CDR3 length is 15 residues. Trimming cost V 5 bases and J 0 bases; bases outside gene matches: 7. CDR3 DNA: TGTGCCAGCAGCCCCCTTGGGGGGGGCTCCTACGAGCAGTACTTC. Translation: CASSPLGGGSYEQYF.

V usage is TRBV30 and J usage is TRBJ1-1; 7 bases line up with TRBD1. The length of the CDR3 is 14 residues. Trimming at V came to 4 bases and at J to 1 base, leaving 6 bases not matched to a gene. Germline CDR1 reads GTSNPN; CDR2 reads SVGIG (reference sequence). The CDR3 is CAWTTGWGNTEAFF. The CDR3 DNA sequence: TGTGCCTGGACGACAGGGTGGGGGAACACTGAAGCTTTCTTT.

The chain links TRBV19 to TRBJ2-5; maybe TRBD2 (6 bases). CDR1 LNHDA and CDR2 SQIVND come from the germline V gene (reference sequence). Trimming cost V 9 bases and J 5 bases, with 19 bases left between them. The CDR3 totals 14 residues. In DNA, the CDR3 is TGTGCCAGCGGACTGACGGGAGTGAGGGAGACCCAGTACTTC. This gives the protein CASGLTGVRETQYF.

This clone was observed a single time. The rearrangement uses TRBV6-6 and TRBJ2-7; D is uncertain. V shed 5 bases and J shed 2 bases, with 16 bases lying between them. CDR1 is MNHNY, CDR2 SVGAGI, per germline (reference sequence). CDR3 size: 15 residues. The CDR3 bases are TGTGCCAGCAGTCGCTCTATCAACCCTCCCTACGAGCAGTACTTC. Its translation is CASSRSINPPYEQYF.

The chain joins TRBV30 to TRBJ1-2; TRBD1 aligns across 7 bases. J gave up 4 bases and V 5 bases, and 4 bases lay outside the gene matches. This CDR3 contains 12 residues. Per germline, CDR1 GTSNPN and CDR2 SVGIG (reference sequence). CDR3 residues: CAWQTGIYGYTF. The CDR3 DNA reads TGTGCCTGGCAGACAGGGATCTATGGCTACACCTTC.

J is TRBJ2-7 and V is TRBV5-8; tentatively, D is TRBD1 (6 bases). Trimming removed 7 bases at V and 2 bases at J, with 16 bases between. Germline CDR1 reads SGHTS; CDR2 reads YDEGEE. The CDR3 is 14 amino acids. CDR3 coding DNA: TGTGCCAGCTCCCCCCGAACAGGGACCTACGAGCAGTACTTC. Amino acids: CASSPRTGTYEQYF. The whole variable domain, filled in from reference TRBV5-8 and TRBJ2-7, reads EAGVTQSPTHLIKTRGQQATLRCSPISGHTSVYWYQQALGLGLQFLLWYDEGEERNRGNFPPRFSGRQFPNYSSELNVNALELEDSALYLCASSPRTGTYEQYFGPGTRLTVT.

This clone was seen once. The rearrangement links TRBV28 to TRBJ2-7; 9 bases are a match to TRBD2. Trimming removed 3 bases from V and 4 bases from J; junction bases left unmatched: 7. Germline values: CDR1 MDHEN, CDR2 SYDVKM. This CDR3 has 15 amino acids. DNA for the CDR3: TGTGCCAGCAGTTTTGTTGGACTAGCGCCGTACGAGCAGTACTTC. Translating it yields CASSFVGLAPYEQYF. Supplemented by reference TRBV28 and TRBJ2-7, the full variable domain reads DVKVTQSSRYLVKRTGEKVFLECVQDMDHENMFWYRQDPGLGLRLIYFSYDVKMKEKGDIPEGYSVSREKKERFSLILESASTNQTSMYLCASSFVGLAPYEQYFGPGTRLTVT.

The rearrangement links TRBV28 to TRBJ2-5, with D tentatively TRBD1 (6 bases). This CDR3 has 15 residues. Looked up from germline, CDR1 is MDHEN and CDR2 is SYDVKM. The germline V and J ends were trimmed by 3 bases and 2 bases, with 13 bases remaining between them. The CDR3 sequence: CASSFRDRNQETQYF. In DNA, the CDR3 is TGTGCCAGCAGTTTCAGAGACAGGAATCAAGAGACCCAGTACTTC.

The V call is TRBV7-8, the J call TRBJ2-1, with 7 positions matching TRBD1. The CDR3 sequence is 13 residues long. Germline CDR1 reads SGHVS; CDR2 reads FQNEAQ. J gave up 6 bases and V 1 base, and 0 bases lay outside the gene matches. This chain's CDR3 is CASSLGQGNEQFF. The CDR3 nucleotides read TGTGCCAGCAGCTTAGGACAGGGCAATGAGCAGTTCTTC.

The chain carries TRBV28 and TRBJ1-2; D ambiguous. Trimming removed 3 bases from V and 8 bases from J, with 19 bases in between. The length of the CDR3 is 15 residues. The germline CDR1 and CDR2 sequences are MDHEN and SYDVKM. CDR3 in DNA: TGTGCCAGCAGTTTCGAATTCCGGTCAACGCGGGGCTACACCTTC. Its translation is CASSFEFRSTRGYTF.

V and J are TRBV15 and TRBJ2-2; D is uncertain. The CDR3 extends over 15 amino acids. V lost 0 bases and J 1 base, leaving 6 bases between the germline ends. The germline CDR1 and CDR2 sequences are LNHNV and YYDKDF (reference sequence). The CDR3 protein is CATSRDRGNTGELFF. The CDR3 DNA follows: TGTGCCACCAGCAGAGATCGAGGGAACACCGGGGAGCTGTTTTTT.

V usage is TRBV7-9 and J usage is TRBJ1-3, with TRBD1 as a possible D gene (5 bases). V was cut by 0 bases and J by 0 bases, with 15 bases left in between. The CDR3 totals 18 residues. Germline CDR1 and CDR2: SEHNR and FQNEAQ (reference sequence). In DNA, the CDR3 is TGTGCCAGCAGCTTAGCGCGCCAGGGCGTCTTCTCTGGAAACACCATATATTTT. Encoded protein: CASSLARQGVFSGNTIYF.

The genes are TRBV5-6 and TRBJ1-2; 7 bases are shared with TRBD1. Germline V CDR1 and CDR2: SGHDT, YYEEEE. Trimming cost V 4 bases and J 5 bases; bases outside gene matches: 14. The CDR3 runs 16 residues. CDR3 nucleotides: TGTGCCAGCAGCCCCGAAACAGGGGTAGGGATGTATGGCTACACCTTC. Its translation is CASSPETGVGMYGYTF. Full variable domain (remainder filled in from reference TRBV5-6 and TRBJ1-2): DAGVTQSPTHLIKTRGQQVTLRCSPKSGHDTVSWYQQALGQGPQFIFQYYEEEERQRGNFPDRFSGHQFPNYSSELNVNALLLGDSALYLCASSPETGVGMYGYTFGSGTRLTVV.

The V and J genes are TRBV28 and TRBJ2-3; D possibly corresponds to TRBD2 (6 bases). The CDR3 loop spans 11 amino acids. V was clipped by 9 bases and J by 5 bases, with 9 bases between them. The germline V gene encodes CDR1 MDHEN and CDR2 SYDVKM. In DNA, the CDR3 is TGTGCCAGTACAGCGGGAGATACGCAGTATTTT. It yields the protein CASTAGDTQYF.

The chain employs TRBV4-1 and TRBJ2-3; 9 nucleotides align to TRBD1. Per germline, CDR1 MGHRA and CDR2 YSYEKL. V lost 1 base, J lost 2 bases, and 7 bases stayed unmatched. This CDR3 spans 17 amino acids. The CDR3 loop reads CASSQATGQGPTDTQYF. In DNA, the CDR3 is TGCGCCAGCAGCCAAGCGACGGGACAGGGACCCACAGATACGCAGTATTTT.

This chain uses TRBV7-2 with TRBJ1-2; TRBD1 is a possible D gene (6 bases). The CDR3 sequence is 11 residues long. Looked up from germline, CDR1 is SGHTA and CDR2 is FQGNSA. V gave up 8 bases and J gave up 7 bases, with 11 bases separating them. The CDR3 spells CASGLGGGYTF. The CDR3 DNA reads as TGTGCCAGCGGACTAGGGGGTGGCTACACCTTC.

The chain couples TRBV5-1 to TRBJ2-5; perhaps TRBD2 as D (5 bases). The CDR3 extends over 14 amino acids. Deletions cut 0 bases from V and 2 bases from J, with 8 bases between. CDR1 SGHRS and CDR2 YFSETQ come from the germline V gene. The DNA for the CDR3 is TGCGCCAGCAGCTTGGCCAGCGGACAAGAGACCCAGTACTTC. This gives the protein CASSLASGQETQYF. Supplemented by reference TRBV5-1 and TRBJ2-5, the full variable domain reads KAGVTQTPRYLIKTRGQQVTLSCSPISGHRSVSWYQQTPGQGLQFLFEYFSETQRNKGNFPGRFSGRQFSNSRSEMNVSTLELGDSALYLCASSLASGQETQYFGPGTRLLVL.

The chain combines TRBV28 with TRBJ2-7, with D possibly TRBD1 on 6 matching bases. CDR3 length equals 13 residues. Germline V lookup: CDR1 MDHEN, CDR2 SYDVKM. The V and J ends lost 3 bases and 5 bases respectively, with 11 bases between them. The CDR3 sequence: CASSLAGVNEQYF. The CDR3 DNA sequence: TGTGCCAGCAGTTTGGCAGGGGTCAACGAGCAGTACTTC.

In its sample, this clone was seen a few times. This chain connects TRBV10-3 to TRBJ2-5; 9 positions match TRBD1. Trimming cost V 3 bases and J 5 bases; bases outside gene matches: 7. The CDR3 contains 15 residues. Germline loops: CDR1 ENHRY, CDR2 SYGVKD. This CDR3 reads CAISDLQGARETQYF. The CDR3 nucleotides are TGTGCCATCAGTGATTTACAGGGGGCGCGCGAGACCCAGTACTTC.

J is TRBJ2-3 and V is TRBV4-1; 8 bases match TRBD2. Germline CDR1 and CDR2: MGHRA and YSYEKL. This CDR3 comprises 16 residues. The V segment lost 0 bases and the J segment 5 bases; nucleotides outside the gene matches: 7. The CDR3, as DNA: TGCGCCAGCAGCCAAGAAAGGGGGACTAGTAGAGATACGCAGTATTTT. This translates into CASSQERGTSRDTQYF.

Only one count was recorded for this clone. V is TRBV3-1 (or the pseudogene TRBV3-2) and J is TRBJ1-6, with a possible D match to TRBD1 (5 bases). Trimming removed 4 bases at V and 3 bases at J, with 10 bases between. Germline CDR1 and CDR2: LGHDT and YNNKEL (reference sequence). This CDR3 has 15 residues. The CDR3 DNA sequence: TGTGCCAGCAGCCCCGGGGGGGTCTATAATTCACCCCTCCACTTT. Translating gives CASSPGGVYNSPLHF.